Listed below are T cell receptor beta chains from one sample, sequenced in a study of blood T cell repertoires in COVID-19. The protocol was immunoSEQ multiplex PCR, while the TCRdb copy is restricted to in-frame clones and leaves out a portion. The data contain some 180,000 clones, 79% of them singletons. The sequencing sample was made of PBMCs or T cells enriched from blood (not recorded which). These receptors originate from a woman in her 70s in a cohort exposed to, infected with or recovered from COVID-19 (not recorded which). CDR3s leave out the opening cysteine and the closing phenylalanine or tryptophan.

v_call cdr3_aa
TRBV28 ASSPPESRGGAEAF
TRBV5-1 ASSLAGGNTEAF
TRBV18 ASSQGDTESSTIY
TRBV5-4 ASSLAGASTNEKLF
TRBV5-1 ASSWGTNTGELF
TRBV10-1 ASSESLAGGTDTQY
TRBV6-5 ASSPGTANEQY
TRBV7-7 ASSLINTGELF
TRBV5-4 ASSLAGTANTEAF
TRBV12-3/TRBV12-4 ASSPGVGYT
TRBV3-1/TRBV3-2 ASSQGGTGLNSPLH
TRBV15 ATSRDRTDGNTIY
TRBV9 ASSARTGTGELF
TRBV11-3 ASSEGTGLRETQY
TRBV28 ASSLAALLETQY
TRBV28 ASDRASTDTQY
TRBV2 ASSVTGSNQPQH
TRBV15 ATSPGLDFYNEQF
TRBV5-1 ASSLAGGIEAF
TRBV12-5 AGTPGNTIY
TRBV18 ASSLATGGNEQF
TRBV12-3/TRBV12-4 ASSLARGTEAF
TRBV3-1/TRBV3-2 ASSQEGDYRAY
TRBV20-1 SASRDRAGYQPQH
TRBV10-3 AISEGDLSGNTIY
TRBV7-9 ASSPPASGRGEQY
TRBV6-6 ASSDGLAGSYEQY
TRBV28 AVEAGLQPQH
TRBV27 ASRDRAGTRQPQH
TRBV5-1 ASSETGGKGEAF
TRBV5-1 ASSFSAGREKLF
TRBV5-8 ANPPGLGVGEQF
TRBV7-9 ASSSNSVSGEQY
TRBV4-3 ASSQRTGNIQY
TRBV15 ATRQLGATGGREQF
TRBV20-1 SASNPTDRRRY
TRBV28 ASSLLRVTGNTIY
TRBV11-1 ASSWGQNTGELF
TRBV28 ASRTVQGNQPQH
TRBV7-9 ASSLEVDRGGYGYT
TRBV6-1 ASSEQGPMNTEAF
TRBV12-3/TRBV12-4 ASSRANEQF
TRBV6-5 ASSYLSLRDRVYT
TRBV4-2 ASSQEPSGSSYNEQF
TRBV6-2/TRBV6-3 ASSGLTITDTQY
TRBV7-9 ASSLAGTSGHTDTQY
TRBV12-3/TRBV12-4 ASSFALTGEQY
TRBV7-9 ASSLFTGETQY
TRBV7-6 ASSPGSSVITDTQY
TRBV4-1 ASSQVGLAGGPYPGELF
TRBV9 ASSVASLGGGGISGTEAF
TRBV7-9 ASSGGLAGDGQY